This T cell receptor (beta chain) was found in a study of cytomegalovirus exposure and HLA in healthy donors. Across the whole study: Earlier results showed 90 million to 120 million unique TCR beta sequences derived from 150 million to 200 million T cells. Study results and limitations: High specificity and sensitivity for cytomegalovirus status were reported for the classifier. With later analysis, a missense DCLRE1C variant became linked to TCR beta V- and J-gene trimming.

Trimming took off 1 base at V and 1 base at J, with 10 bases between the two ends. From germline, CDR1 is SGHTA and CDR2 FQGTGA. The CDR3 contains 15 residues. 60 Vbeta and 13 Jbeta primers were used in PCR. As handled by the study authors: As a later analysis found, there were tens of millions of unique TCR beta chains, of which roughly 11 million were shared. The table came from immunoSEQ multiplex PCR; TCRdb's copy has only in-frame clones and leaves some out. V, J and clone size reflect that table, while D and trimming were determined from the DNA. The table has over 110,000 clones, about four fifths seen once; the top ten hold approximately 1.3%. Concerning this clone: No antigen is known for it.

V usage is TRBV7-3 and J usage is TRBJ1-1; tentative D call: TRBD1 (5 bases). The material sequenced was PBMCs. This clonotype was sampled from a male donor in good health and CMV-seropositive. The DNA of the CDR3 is TGTGCCAGCAGCTTAATGGGGGGTTCGAACACTGAAGCTTTCTTT. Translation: CASSLMGGSNTEAFF.